Below are 14 T cell receptor beta chains sequenced from a single sample in a study of cytomegalovirus exposure and HLA in healthy donors. 60 Vbeta and 13 Jbeta primers were used in PCR. Libraries were prepared by immunoSEQ multiplex PCR; TCRdb keeps only in-frame clonotypes and omits some of them. The sample holds 88,000 or so clones, approximately 60% seen once. The sequenced sample was PBMCs. The receptors were sampled from a male donor in good health and CMV-seropositive.

The genes are TRBV27 and TRBJ1-1, with D possibly matching TRBD1 (5 bases). Germline V gene data show CDR1 as MNHEY and CDR2 as SMNVEV (reference sequence). The CDR3 runs to 15 residues. Trimming left V 3 bases short and J 0 bases short, with 11 bases between. The CDR3 loop reads CASSFPGRVNTEAFF. CDR3 DNA sequence: TGTGCCAGCAGTTTTCCAGGCAGGGTGAACACTGAAGCTTTCTTT.

This clone was observed a handful of times. CDR3: CASSVSPRGGEGEKLFF. The CDR3 region has the DNA TGTGCCAGCAGCGTATCCCCAAGGGGGGGGGAAGGTGAAAAACTGTTTTTT. The chain employs TRBV9 and TRBJ1-4; a weak D match, TRBD1 (6 bases). Germline CDR1 reads SGDLS; CDR2 reads YYNGEE. The CDR3 is 17 amino acids. The V and J ends lost 1 base and 7 bases respectively, with 20 bases between them.

The chain combines TRBV6-1 with TRBJ2-3, with TRBD1 matching 9 bases. Germline CDR1 and CDR2: MNHNS and SASEGT. V lost 6 bases to trimming and J lost 5 bases; unmatched junction nucleotides: 6. This CDR3 is built from 14 residues. CDR3 bases: TGTGCCAGCAGGGGACAGGGCCCTAAAGATACGCAGTATTTT. This sequence encodes CASRGQGPKDTQYF.

This rearrangement joins TRBV30 to TRBJ1-2; 7 positions match TRBD1. The germline gives CDR1 GTSNPN, CDR2 SVGIG (reference sequence). V trimming: 5 bases; J trimming: 4 bases; junction bases outside the gene matches: 13. There are 15 residues in the CDR3. The CDR3: CAWGRQGPTTYGYTF. Written as DNA, the CDR3 is TGTGCCTGGGGACGACAGGGTCCGACAACCTATGGCTACACCTTC.

J is TRBJ2-7 and V is TRBV9; the match to TRBD2 covers 12 bases. This CDR3 is built from 15 residues. Per the germline V gene, CDR1 is SGDLS and CDR2 is YYNGEE. V gave up 4 bases and J gave up 2 bases; unmatched junction bases: 4. Here the CDR3 reads CASSIGLAGPYEQYF. The CDR3 DNA follows: TGTGCCAGCAGCATCGGACTAGCGGGACCCTACGAGCAGTACTTC.

The J gene is TRBJ2-7, the V gene TRBV7-2, with D possibly TRBD2 on 5 matching bases. V shed 5 bases and J shed 3 bases, with 11 bases lying between them. This CDR3 is built from 13 residues. Germline assignment: CDR1 SGHTA and CDR2 FQGNSA. The CDR3 nucleotides are TGTGCCAGCAGCCCCCACCGGGACTACGAGCAGTACTTC. This translates into CASSPHRDYEQYF.

A single count supports this clone. The chain carries TRBV6-5 and TRBJ1-2; D not certain. CDR1 and CDR2 (germline): MNHEY, SVGAGI. V was clipped by 4 bases and J by 1 base, with 7 bases between them. The CDR3 covers 13 residues. This chain's CDR3 is CASSFLINYGYTF. DNA of the CDR3: TGTGCCAGCAGTTTCCTAATTAACTATGGCTACACCTTC.

This chain joins TRBV7-2 and TRBJ1-5, with a weak D call TRBD1 (6 bases). Trimming removed 6 bases at V and 7 bases at J, with 19 bases between. Germline CDR1 SGHTA, CDR2 FQGNSA. CDR3 length: 15 amino acids. The CDR3 DNA sequence: TGTGCCAGCAGTCTTACAGGGCTGCTAGGGCAGCCCCAGCATTTT. Amino acids: CASSLTGLLGQPQHF.

The CDR3 spells CSVETGFAGYTF. The CDR3 DNA reads TGCAGCGTTGAAACAGGATTCGCTGGCTACACCTTC. V usage is TRBV29-1 and J usage is TRBJ1-2; possibly TRBD1 for D (5 bases). Germline-derived CDR1 and CDR2 are SQVTM and ANQGSEA. V dropped 2 bases and J dropped 7 bases, with 11 bases sitting between them. CDR3 length: 12 residues.

The rearrangement links TRBV5-1 to TRBJ2-3; weak D call: TRBD2 (6 bases). CDR1 is SGHRS and CDR2 is YFSETQ in the germline V gene. V gave up 4 bases and J gave up 1 base, with 19 bases separating them. This CDR3 region has 17 residues. DNA for the CDR3: TGCGCCAGCAGCCTGTTCCGACTTAGCGGCGGCACAGATACGCAGTATTTT. Translation gives CASSLFRLSGGTDTQYF.

Notes on this clone: The same CDR3 is also encoded by other DNA sequences in this sample. V gene TRBV29-1 combines with J gene TRBJ1-4; TRBD1 agrees at 7 bases. The CDR3 has 13 residues. J gave up 12 bases and V 3 bases, and 10 bases lay outside the gene matches. Germline-derived CDR1 and CDR2 are SQVTM and ANQGSEA. This CDR3 reads CSVEGTEGRELFF. CDR3 sequence (DNA): TGCAGCGTTGAGGGGACAGAGGGCCGGGAACTGTTTTTT.

The CDR3 nucleotides are TGTGCCAGCACCCCTTCCGGGGGGACCGGGGAGCTGTTTTTT. Its protein product is CASTPSGGTGELFF. The rearrangement uses TRBV27 and TRBJ2-2, with 7 positions matching TRBD2. V was clipped by 7 bases and J by 5 bases; unmatched bases: 7. Germline-derived CDR1 and CDR2 are MNHEY and SMNVEV (reference sequence). The CDR3 runs to 14 residues.

This rearrangement joins TRBV5-1 to TRBJ2-7; D is possibly TRBD1 (6 bases). Trimming cost V 3 bases and J 2 bases, with 15 bases left between them. The CDR3 covers 15 residues. Germline CDR1 reads SGHRS; CDR2 reads YFSETQ. CDR3 in amino acids: CASSYWDKPTYEQYF. The CDR3, as DNA: TGCGCCAGCAGCTACTGGGACAAGCCGACCTACGAGCAGTACTTC.

This clone was counted only a few times. This chain uses TRBV6-1 with TRBJ2-7; 12 positions match TRBD2. V lost 7 bases, J lost 0 bases, and 4 bases stayed unmatched. Germline V gene sequence: CDR1 MNHNS, CDR2 SASEGT. The CDR3 consists of 15 residues. CDR3 sequence (DNA): TGTGCCAGCACTGGACTAGCGGGGACCTCCTACGAGCAGTACTTC. It encodes CASTGLAGTSYEQYF.